The 14 T cell receptor beta chains given below trace back to one sample, sequenced in a study of identical twins. TCRdb reprocessed the 5' RACE reads with MiXCR, giving one entry per CDR3 protein. The sample has around 370,000 distinct CDR3 sequences; 7% to 9.5% are singletons. The sample comprised naive T cells sorted from blood. All receptors derive from a woman aged 50 to 60 in good health.

This chain joins TRBV6-9 and TRBJ2-2, with 8 bases matching TRBD1. The germline V gene has CDR1 MNHGY and CDR2 SVAAGI. Trimming took 6 bases from V and 7 from J; bases not matched to a gene: 16. This CDR3 has 17 residues. The CDR3 coding sequence is TGTGCCAGCAGCAGGTCGCCGACAGGGGATATGGTCGGGGAGCTGTTTTTT. It translates to CASSRSPTGDMVGELFF.

The chain has TRBV12-3 or TRBV12-4 and TRBJ2-1; TRBD2 agrees at 7 bases. The CDR3 runs to 16 residues. The V segment lost 9 bases and the J segment 5 bases; nucleotides outside the gene matches: 16. DNA for the CDR3: TGTGCCAGACGCCACGGAGCGTCTAGCGGTGACAATGAGCAGTTCTTC. It encodes CARRHGASSGDNEQFF.

The chain combines TRBV13 with TRBJ2-1; D is possibly TRBD2 (6 bases). The CDR3 is made up of 15 amino acids. V lost 5 bases, J lost 0 bases, and 11 bases lay in between. Per the germline V gene, CDR1 is PRHDT and CDR2 is FYEKMQ (reference sequence). CDR3 loop: CASSRRARSYNEQFF. The CDR3, as DNA: TGTGCCAGCAGCCGGAGGGCCCGCTCCTACAATGAGCAGTTCTTC. The variable domain in full, completed from reference TRBV13 and TRBJ2-1, reads AAGVIQSPRHLIKEKRETATLKCYPIPRHDTVYWYQQGPGQDPQFLISFYEKMQSDKGSIPDRFSAQQFSDYHSELNMSSLELGDSALYFCASSRRARSYNEQFFGPGTRLTVL.

The V gene is TRBV12-3 or TRBV12-4, the J gene TRBJ2-3; a possible D gene is TRBD1 (6 bases). The CDR3 runs to 14 residues. Trimming left V 7 bases short and J 1 base short, with 12 bases between. The CDR3 sequence: CASIQDSRTDTQYF. The DNA for the CDR3 is TGTGCCAGCATTCAGGACAGTCGCACAGATACGCAGTATTTT.

This clonotype was detected once. The chain joins TRBV4-1 to TRBJ2-5, with D possibly called TRBD1 or TRBD2 (6 bases each). Germline CDR1 reads MGHRA; CDR2 reads YSYEKL. The CDR3 has 15 amino acids. V was clipped by 3 bases and J by 4 bases, with 15 bases between them. The CDR3 DNA reads as TGCGCCAGCAGCCATTCCCCGGGGGCTGGAGAGACCCAGTACTTC. Translation gives CASSHSPGAGETQYF.

This clonotype was seen ten or more times. This rearrangement joins TRBV27 to TRBJ2-3, with TRBD1 as a possible D gene (6 bases). V lost 1 base to trimming and J lost 7 bases, with 9 bases between them. The CDR3 is 13 residues long. Germline assignment: CDR1 MNHEY and CDR2 SMNVEV (reference sequence). The CDR3 coding sequence is TGTGCCAGCAGTTTATTACAGGGACATACGCAGTATTTT. Its translation: CASSLLQGHTQYF.

The V and J genes are TRBV3-1 and TRBJ1-5; possible D gene TRBD1, 5 bases. Germline CDR1 reads LGHDT; CDR2 reads YNNKEL (reference sequence). The CDR3 spans 14 residues. V was pared by 8 bases and J by 4 bases, with 15 bases between. CDR3 DNA sequence: TGTGCCAGCTCGATGGGGCAGGGTAATCAGCCCCAGCATTTT. It yields the protein CASSMGQGNQPQHF.

This clonotype has just a few counts. This sequence joins TRBV12-3 or TRBV12-4 and TRBJ2-2; D is undetermined. The CDR3 length is 12 residues. V shed 6 bases and J shed 5 bases, with 7 bases lying between them. The CDR3 DNA sequence: TGTGCCAGCAGATTAAAGACCGGGGAGCTGTTTTTT. This codes for CASRLKTGELFF.

This chain connects TRBV11-2 to TRBJ1-5; TRBD1 might be the D (5 bases). The CDR3 length is 15 residues. Germline V CDR1 and CDR2: SGHAT, FQNNGV. Trimming removed 2 bases at V and 6 bases at J, with 14 bases between. In DNA, the CDR3 is TGTGCCAGCAGCTTATCATTAGGGGCGGGTCAGCCCCAGCATTTT. It yields the protein CASSLSLGAGQPQHF.

This clonotype was recorded at least ten times. The rearrangement uses TRBV27 and TRBJ1-4, with D maybe TRBD1 (6 bases). Trimming pared 10 bases from V and 10 bases from J, leaving 31 bases between. The CDR3 totals 17 residues. Per the germline V gene, CDR1 is MNHEY and CDR2 is SMNVEV (reference sequence). The CDR3 sequence: CATLPTPTDRSLGKLFF. The CDR3 DNA reads TGTGCCACCTTGCCCACGCCCACCGACAGGAGCCTCGGAAAACTGTTTTTT.

This clonotype was recorded at least ten times. V and J are TRBV12-3 or TRBV12-4 and TRBJ2-3; D not certain. V was pared by 7 bases and J by 0 bases, with 5 bases between. This CDR3 spans 12 amino acids. The CDR3 loop is CASTDSTDTQYF. CDR3 nucleotide sequence: TGTGCCAGCACCGATAGCACAGATACGCAGTATTTT.

This clonotype was detected ten times or more. The J gene is TRBJ2-7, the V gene TRBV25-1; D gene ambiguous. The V gene lost 1 base and the J gene lost 3 bases, with 4 bases spanning the gap. Germline V gene data show CDR1 as MGHDK and CDR2 as SYGVNS. There are 12 residues in the CDR3. CDR3 sequence (DNA): TGTGCCAGCAGTGAATGGGGCTACGAGCAGTACTTC. Translation: CASSEWGYEQYF.

This clonotype was seen repeatedly, ten times or more. The chain has TRBV11-2 and TRBJ2-7, with TRBD1 identical over 8 bases. Germline CDR1 reads SGHAT; CDR2 reads FQNNGV. V gave up 5 bases and J gave up 3 bases; unmatched junction bases: 3. There are 13 residues in the CDR3. The CDR3 spells CASSPGGNYEQYV. The CDR3 nucleotides read TGTGCCAGCAGCCCAGGGGGCAACTACGAGCAGTACGTC.

This clonotype occurred many times. The chain employs TRBV27 and TRBJ2-2, with unresolved D. The V gene's germline CDR1 is MNHEY and CDR2 SMNVEV (reference sequence). The V end lost 0 bases, the J end lost 0 bases, and 8 bases lay between the germline ends. This CDR3 comprises 16 residues. The CDR3 coding sequence is TGTGCCAGCAGTTTATCTGTGAACCCGAACACCGGGGAGCTGTTTTTT. Encoded protein: CASSLSVNPNTGELFF.